This T cell receptor beta chain was captured by sequencing in a study of control samples from healthy donors and cancer patients. The junction had 3 bases not matched to a gene; V was cut back by 3 bases and J by 5 bases. Germline assignment: CDR1 MGHRA and CDR2 YSYEKL. The CDR3 has 14 residues. Generated by immunoSEQ multiplex PCR, the TCRdb table keeps only in-frame clones and is missing some. Of around 75,000 clones in the sample, 85% to 95% were seen once. The clonotype was recovered from a woman aged 55-70 years in good health. Sequenced: blood. The chain carries TRBV4-1 and TRBJ2-2, with TRBD2 identical over 7 bases. CDR3 nucleotides: TGCGCCAGCAGCCACCCCGGGGGGACCGGGGAGCTGTTTTTT. It yields the protein CASSHPGGTGELFF.